This record covers a single T cell receptor beta chain. Its antigen target is currently unknown. Base-call qualities are not available, and no considerably larger clone is one nucleotide away. At one collaborating source in Seattle, patients were enrolled during active infection and were followed longitudinally through the course of disease. Each collaborating institution followed its own protocols to collect whole blood in K2EDTA tubes. For TCRbeta analysis, collaborators shipped samples in one of three forms: frozen whole blood, isolated PBMCs, or DNA extracted from either of those sample types. CDR1 and CDR2 were assigned from the germline V gene as KGHDR and SFDVKD. From the cysteine up to the phenylalanine, the CDR3 has a length of 16 residues. Just the 48-base CDR3 DNA is kept, in frame starting at base 1. Clipping removes 4 bases from V and 4 bases from J, with 8 as the unmatched junction base count.

This sample is part of a study of blood T cell repertoires in COVID-19 (TCRdb year 2020). A note on the overall study: The collaborator samples originated in the United States, Italy and Spain and spanned the acute and convalescent phases of COVID-19. The prospective study material was composed of cDNA or gDNA derived from T cells, B-cell-depleted T cells, or PBMCs. The repertoires were made available in a free public database intended to serve as a resource for research on the immune response to SARS-CoV-2. Where available, HLA class I and class II types were taken from metadata supplied by the sample provider and were not determined by assay-based typing. Sample metadata almost always included a de-identified subject ID, COVID-19 status, age in years and sex. Samples were obtained from the ongoing ImmuneRACE study (first 160 participants) and from roughly 1,300 subjects provided by 6 global collaborators. The dataset comprised deeply sampled blood TCRbeta repertoires from subjects exposed to, actively infected with, or recovered from COVID-19. General findings and caveats noted by the study authors: The quantity of clinical and demographic metadata differed by source and by participant and was supplied without curation.

TCRbeta CDR3 regions were amplified from genomic DNA by means of the immunoSEQ Assay, a bias-controlled multiplex PCR. For the original study's pipeline: The number of nucleated cells in each sample was estimated from the amplification of reference gene primers within the assay. To quantify the absolute abundance of each unique TCRbeta CDR3 rearrangement, sequence reads were collapsed and filtered. For each sample, productive Simpson clonality was calculated as the square root of Simpson's diversity index over productive rearrangements. Imported from immuneACCESS, the table was reduced by TCRdb to in-frame sequences with V and J called. These copies leave out some clones; in studies compared against another copy, an unresolved V gene accounts for under half, and the cause of the remainder is not known. V, J and clone size derive from that table, while D and trimming were established from the DNA sequence. Present in this sample are 150,000 or so clones, around 79% of which were seen just once. About 7.8% of the sample is held by the ten biggest clonotypes.

The specimen sequenced was peripheral blood. The chain is assembled from TRBV24-1 and TRBJ1-1; 10 bases in between match TRBD1. The receptor was derived from a woman aged 55 to 70 with COVID-19, enrolled during active disease. The nucleotide sequence reads as follows: TGTGCCACCAGTGACGGGACAGGGGTCCCTTTCACTGAAGCTTTCTTT. This codes for CATSDGTGVPFTEAFF.